The clone carrying this T cell receptor (beta chain) has at least ten counts. The antigen is unknown. The entry originates in a study of human T cells and chemical hapten exposure. The time point: pre-sensitization, week 0. Treatment given: therapeutic diphenylcyclopropenone sensitization with weekly scalp DPC. Study results and caveats: Since the donors had alopecia, their immune response may not be the same as that of healthy people.

Looked up from germline, CDR1 is SEHNR and CDR2 is FQNEAQ (reference sequence). The CDR3 totals 14 residues. Trimming pared 1 base from V and 3 bases from J, leaving 8 bases between. TCRdb re-analysed the RACE reads in MiXCR, keeping a single row per CDR3 protein. The sample carries roughly 380,000 distinct CDR3 sequences, more than 4.5% recorded once. The J gene is TRBJ2-3, the V gene TRBV7-9; the D gene is possibly TRBD2 (6 bases). This sample comprised whole blood, obtained in connection with sensitization to the hapten diphenylcyclopropenone (DPC). This TCR was sampled from a woman aged 45-65 years with alopecia areata. Some clones in this sample may be carry-over from other donors' samples. The CDR3 loop is CASSLGRETDTQYF. In nucleotides, the CDR3 is TGTGCCAGCAGCTTAGGTCGGGAGACAGATACGCAGTATTTT.